The subject of this entry is one T cell receptor (beta chain). Its antigen remains unidentified. This entry belongs to a study of cytomegalovirus exposure and HLA in healthy donors. General study points: Most of the CMV-associated TCR beta chains (in a later analysis) appeared to be HLA-restricted. Earlier analysis found most TCR beta V segments productive about 87% or about 30% of the time.

Per germline, CDR1 KGHSH and CDR2 LQKENI. With 3 bases removed from V and 8 bases from J, the gap between germline ends came to 16 bases. CDR3 length equals 14 residues. At sampling all donors were nominally healthy, likely with unrecorded immune exposures. The PCR ran on 60 Vbeta and 13 Jbeta primers. The authors' processing: An analysis performed later counted 72 million or so unique TCR beta chains (approximately 12 million of them shared). The method was immunoSEQ multiplex PCR; TCRdb's version includes in-frame clones alone and lacks a portion of them. V and J calls and clone size are as listed in that table; D and trimming were resolved from the DNA. Here the sample spans some 170,000 clones, 75% to 90% being singletons.

What was sequenced was PBMCs. The V and J genes are TRBV18 and TRBJ1-1; D perhaps matches TRBD1 (5 bases). The origin of this receptor is a man aged 25-45 years in good health and CMV-seronegative. The DNA for the CDR3 is TGTGCCAGCTCACCCGTAGGGGCGGCTAACGAAGCTTTCTTT. Amino acids: CASSPVGAANEAFF.